This entry lists 15 T cell receptor beta chains sequenced from one sample in a study of blood T cell repertoires in COVID-19. Sequencing was performed with immunoSEQ multiplex PCR; in TCRdb, only in-frame clones are kept and a portion is missing. Here the sample spans over 300,000 clones, 85% to 90% being singletons. Sequenced: PBMCs or T cells enriched from blood (not recorded which). These receptors were taken from a woman aged 30 to 39 with acute COVID-19.

This clone was counted once. The V and J genes are TRBV6-5 and TRBJ2-5; D perhaps matches TRBD2 (6 bases). CDR3 size: 14 residues. V shed 5 bases and J shed 9 bases, with 19 bases lying between them. CDR1 is MNHEY and CDR2 is SVGAGI in the germline V gene. The CDR3 DNA is TGTGCCAGCAGTCGAGGAGAAGGAGGGAGTCCCCAGTACTTC. It specifies CASSRGEGGSPQYF.

V and J are TRBV5-1 and TRBJ2-3, with 8 bases identical to TRBD2. This CDR3 has 19 residues. Germline V lookup: CDR1 SGHRS, CDR2 YFSETQ. V lost 4 bases and J lost 2; bases outside the gene matches: 18. DNA of the CDR3: TGCGCCAGCAGCCGAGGACCAGCGGGGGCCTCCATATCCACAGATACGCAGTATTTT. It translates to CASSRGPAGASISTDTQYF.

The V call is TRBV12-3 or TRBV12-4, the J call TRBJ2-1, with a tentative D call TRBD1 (6 bases). The CDR3 runs 12 residues. V lost 6 bases and J lost 5, with 8 bases in between. The CDR3 region has the DNA TGTGCCAGCAGCCCAGGGGACAATGAGCAGTTCTTC. It specifies CASSPGDNEQFF.

The J gene is TRBJ2-5, the V gene TRBV9, with TRBD2 identical over 9 bases. The CDR3 is made up of 15 amino acids. With 4 bases clipped from V and 2 bases from J, the junction kept 6 bases outside the gene matches. Germline CDR1 SGDLS, CDR2 YYNGEE. The CDR3 DNA reads as TGTGCCAGCAGCCAAAGCGGGGGGACTCAAGAGACCCAGTACTTC. Translation: CASSQSGGTQETQYF. The variable domain in full, with the rest retrieved from reference TRBV9 and TRBJ2-5, is DSGVTQTPKHLITATGQRVTLRCSPRSGDLSVYWYQQSLDQGLQFLIQYYNGEERAKGNILERFSAQQFPDLHSELNLSSLELGDSALYFCASSQSGGTQETQYFGPGTRLLVL.

This sequence joins TRBV2 and TRBJ1-6; D gene ambiguous. This CDR3 has 16 residues. The V gene lost 5 bases and the J gene lost 5 bases, with 16 bases spanning the gap. Germline V gene data show CDR1 as SNHLY and CDR2 as FYNNEI. Here the CDR3 reads CASSSQQTLNNSPLHF. DNA of the CDR3: TGTGCCAGCAGTTCCCAACAGACCCTAAATAATTCACCCCTCCACTTT.

The V call is TRBV29-1, the J call TRBJ2-7; 7 bases agree with TRBD1. This CDR3 is built from 15 residues. V dropped 7 bases and J dropped 4; count of bases not matched to a gene: 16. Germline V gene sequence: CDR1 SQVTM, CDR2 ANQGSEA. CDR3 in DNA: TGCAGCGCCCGGACAGGTTTGGATCTATTGTACGAGCAGTACTTC. This codes for CSARTGLDLLYEQYF.

The chain joins TRBV6-5 to TRBJ1-1; no reliable D call. There are 15 residues in the CDR3. Germline V gene data show CDR1 as MNHEY and CDR2 as SVGAGI. V lost 0 bases to trimming and J lost 1 base, with 9 bases between them. DNA of the CDR3: TGTGCCAGCAGTTACTCGAGGTTTGGGAACACTGAAGCTTTCTTT. This codes for CASSYSRFGNTEAFF.

The chain combines TRBV5-1 with TRBJ1-1; unclear D gene. V lost 0 bases, J lost 4 bases, and 10 bases lay in between. The germline CDR1 and CDR2 sequences are SGHRS and YFSETQ. The CDR3 loop spans 14 amino acids. Written as DNA, the CDR3 is TGCGCCAGCAGCTTGGATCCGGCGGGCACTGAAGCTTTCTTT. Translated: CASSLDPAGTEAFF.

J is TRBJ2-5 and V is TRBV9, with 9 bases matching TRBD1. CDR3 size: 15 residues. Per the germline V gene, CDR1 is SGDLS and CDR2 is YYNGEE. V trimming: 1 base; J trimming: 3 bases; junction bases outside the gene matches: 4. The CDR3 region has the DNA TGTGCCAGCAGCGTATTCACAGGGGGCAAAGAGACCCAGTACTTC. Protein product: CASSVFTGGKETQYF.

The chain has TRBV18 and TRBJ1-2, with 7 bases lining up with TRBD1. V lost 4 bases to trimming and J lost 0 bases; unmatched junction nucleotides: 5. Per germline, CDR1 KGHSH and CDR2 LQKENI. The CDR3 has 15 amino acids. As DNA, the CDR3 is TGTGCCAGCTCACACTCGGGACAGTCTAACTATGGCTACACCTTC. It encodes CASSHSGQSNYGYTF.

The chain carries TRBV19 and TRBJ2-1; 9 bases agree with TRBD1. CDR3 length: 14 amino acids. Trimming removed 5 bases from V and 6 bases from J; junction bases left unmatched: 5. Germline values: CDR1 LNHDA, CDR2 SQIVND (reference sequence). The CDR3 DNA reads TGTGCCAGTAGTGTAGGGACAGGGCGCAATGAGCAGTTCTTC. Its protein is CASSVGTGRNEQFF.

A word on this clone: This same CDR3 is encoded by further DNA sequences in the sample. CDR3 in DNA: TGTGCCAGCAGTTACGGGCAGGGTAGCTACGAGCAGTACTTC. Its translation is CASSYGQGSYEQYF. This chain uses TRBV6-5 with TRBJ2-7, with TRBD1 as a possible D gene (5 bases). CDR3 length: 14 residues. In germline, CDR1 is MNHEY, CDR2 SVGAGI. Between the trimmed V and J ends, which lost 2 bases and 3 bases, there was a span of 11 bases.

The genes are TRBV15 and TRBJ2-7; perhaps TRBD1 as D (6 bases). CDR1 is LNHNV, CDR2 YYDKDF, per germline (reference sequence). The V end lost 0 bases, the J end lost 2 bases, and 14 bases lay between the germline ends. The CDR3 is 16 residues long. CDR3 protein: CATSRDLAGAAYEQYF. The CDR3, as DNA: TGTGCCACCAGCAGAGATCTGGCAGGGGCCGCCTACGAGCAGTACTTC.

The gene calls are TRBV2 and TRBJ2-7; 10 positions agree with TRBD1. This CDR3 has 15 amino acids. With V trimmed by 6 bases and J by 3 bases, 8 bases remained unmatched. CDR1 is SNHLY and CDR2 is FYNNEI in the germline V gene. In DNA, the CDR3 is TGTGCCAGCAGATTCCGGGACAGGGGTAACTACGAGCAGTACTTC. This codes for CASRFRDRGNYEQYF.

V is TRBV4-2 and J is TRBJ2-1; TRBD2 matches 12 bases. The CDR3 has 16 amino acids. V dropped 2 bases and J dropped 7; count of bases not matched to a gene: 6. CDR1 is LGHNA, CDR2 YNFKEQ, per germline. The CDR3 nucleotides read TGTGCCAGCAGCCAAACTAGCGGGGGGCCACTAAATGAGCAGTTCTTC. This gives the protein CASSQTSGGPLNEQFF.